In this sample, the clone carrying this TCR delta chain turned up a few times. A much bigger clone sits one base away, suggesting this may be a read error. TCRdb re-called the RT-PCR reads using CATT. The sample yields about 3,000 delta-chain clones, 3.5% to 4.5% seen once. The data stem from a study of gamma-delta T cells after stem cell transplantation. In germline, CDR1 is GEAIGNYY, CDR2 EKD. The CDR3 contains 15 residues. V trimming: 0 bases; J trimming: 4 bases; junction bases outside the gene matches: 5. This receptor was obtained from a human donor. It is not recorded whose cells these are; they may come from a transplant donor. This chain joins TRDV2 and TRDJ1, with TRDD3 matching 9 bases. The sample comprised gamma-delta T cells. The CDR3 protein is CACDTLGDADDKLIF. The CDR3 DNA follows: TGTGCCTGTGACACCCTGGGGGATGCGGACGATAAACTCATCTTT.